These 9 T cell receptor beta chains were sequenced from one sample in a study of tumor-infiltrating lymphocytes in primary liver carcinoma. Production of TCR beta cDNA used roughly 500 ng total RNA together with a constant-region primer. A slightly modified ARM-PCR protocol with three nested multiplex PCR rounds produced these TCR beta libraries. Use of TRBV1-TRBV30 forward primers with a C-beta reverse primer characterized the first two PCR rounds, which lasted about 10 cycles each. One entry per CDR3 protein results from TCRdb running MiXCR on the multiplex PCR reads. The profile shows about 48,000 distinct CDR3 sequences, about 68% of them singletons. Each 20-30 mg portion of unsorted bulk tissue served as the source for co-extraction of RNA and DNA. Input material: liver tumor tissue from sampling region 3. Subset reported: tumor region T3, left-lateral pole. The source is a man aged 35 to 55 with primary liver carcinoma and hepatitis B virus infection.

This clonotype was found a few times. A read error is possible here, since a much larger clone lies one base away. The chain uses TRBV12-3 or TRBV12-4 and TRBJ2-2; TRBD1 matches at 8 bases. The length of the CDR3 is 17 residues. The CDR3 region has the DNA TGTGCCAGCAACCCAACTTTCAGGGGGCTAAGGACCGGGGGGCTGTTTTTT. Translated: CASNPTFRGLRTGGLFF.

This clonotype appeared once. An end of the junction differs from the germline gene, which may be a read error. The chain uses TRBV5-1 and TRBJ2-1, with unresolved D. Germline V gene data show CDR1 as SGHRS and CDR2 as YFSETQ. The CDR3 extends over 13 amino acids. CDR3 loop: CASSLGSYNVQFF. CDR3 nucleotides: TGCGCCAGCAGCTTGGGCTCTTACAATGTGCAGTTCTTC. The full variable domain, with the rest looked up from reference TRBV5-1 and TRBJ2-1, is KAGVTQTPRYLIKTRGQQVTLSCSPISGHRSVSWYQQTPGQGLQFLFEYFSETQRNKGNFPGRFSGRQFSNSRSEMNVSTLELGDSALYLCASSLGSYNVQFFGPGTRLTVL.

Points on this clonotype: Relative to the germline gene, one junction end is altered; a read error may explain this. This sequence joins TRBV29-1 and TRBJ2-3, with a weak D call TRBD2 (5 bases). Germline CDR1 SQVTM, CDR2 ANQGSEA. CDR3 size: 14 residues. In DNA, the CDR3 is TGCAGCGTTGTGGAGAGGGATCGGTCAGTTACGCAGTGTTTT. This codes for CSVVERDRSVTQCF.

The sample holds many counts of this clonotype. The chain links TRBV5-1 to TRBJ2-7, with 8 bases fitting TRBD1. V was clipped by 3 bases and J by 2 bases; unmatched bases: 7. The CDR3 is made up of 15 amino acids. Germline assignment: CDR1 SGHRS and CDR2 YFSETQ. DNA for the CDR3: TGCGCCAGCAGCTCCGACGGGACAGGCACCTACGAGCAGTACTTC. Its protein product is CASSSDGTGTYEQYF.

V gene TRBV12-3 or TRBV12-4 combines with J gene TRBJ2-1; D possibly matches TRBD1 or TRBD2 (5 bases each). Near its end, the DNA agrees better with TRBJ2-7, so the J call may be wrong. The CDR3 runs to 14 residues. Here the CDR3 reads CASTTGQRGNGQYF. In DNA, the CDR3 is TGTGCCAGTACTACAGGTCAGAGGGGTAATGGGCAGTACTTC.

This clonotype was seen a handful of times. The CDR3 bases are TGCAGTGCCCCCTCGGGGTTAGCCCAGCATTTT. It is translated as CSAPSGLAQHF. The gene calls are TRBV20-1 and TRBJ1-5, with D unresolved. The CDR3 sequence is 11 residues long. The V gene's germline CDR1 is DFQATT and CDR2 SNEGSKA (reference sequence). Trimming shortened V by 6 bases and J by 11 bases, and 14 bases separated the two germline ends.

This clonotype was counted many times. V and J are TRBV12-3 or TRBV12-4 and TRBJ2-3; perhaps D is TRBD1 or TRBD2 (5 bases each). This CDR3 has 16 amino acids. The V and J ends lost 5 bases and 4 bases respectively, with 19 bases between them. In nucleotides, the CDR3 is TGTGCCAGCAGTCTACTAGAGGGGTCCGGGCCAGATACGCAGTATTTT. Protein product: CASSLLEGSGPDTQYF.

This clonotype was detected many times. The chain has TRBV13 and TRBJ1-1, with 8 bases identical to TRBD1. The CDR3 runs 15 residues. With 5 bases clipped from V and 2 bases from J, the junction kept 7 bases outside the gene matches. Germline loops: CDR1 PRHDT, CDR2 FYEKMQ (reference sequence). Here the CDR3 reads CASSTPGGENTEAFF. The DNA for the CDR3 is TGTGCCAGCAGCACCCCAGGGGGCGAAAACACTGAAGCTTTCTTT.

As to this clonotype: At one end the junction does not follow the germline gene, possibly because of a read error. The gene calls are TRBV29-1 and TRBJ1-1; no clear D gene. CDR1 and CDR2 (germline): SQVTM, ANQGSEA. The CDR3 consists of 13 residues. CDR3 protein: CSVDAATNTVAFF. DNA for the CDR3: TGTAGCGTTGACGCAGCCACGAACACTGTAGCTTTCTTT.